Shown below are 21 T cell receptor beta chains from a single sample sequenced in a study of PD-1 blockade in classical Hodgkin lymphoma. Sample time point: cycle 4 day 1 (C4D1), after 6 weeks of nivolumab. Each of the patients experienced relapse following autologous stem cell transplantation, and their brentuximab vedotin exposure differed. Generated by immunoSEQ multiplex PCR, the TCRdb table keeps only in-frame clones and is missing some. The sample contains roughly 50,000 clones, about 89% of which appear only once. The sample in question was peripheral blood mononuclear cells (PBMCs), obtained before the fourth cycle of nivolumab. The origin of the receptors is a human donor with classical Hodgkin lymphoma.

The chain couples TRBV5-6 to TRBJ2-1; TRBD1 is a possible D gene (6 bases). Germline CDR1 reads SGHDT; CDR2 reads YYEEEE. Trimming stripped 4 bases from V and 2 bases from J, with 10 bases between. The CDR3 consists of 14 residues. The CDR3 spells CASSQDSPYNEQFF. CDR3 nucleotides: TGTGCCAGCAGCCAGGACAGCCCCTACAATGAGCAGTTCTTC.

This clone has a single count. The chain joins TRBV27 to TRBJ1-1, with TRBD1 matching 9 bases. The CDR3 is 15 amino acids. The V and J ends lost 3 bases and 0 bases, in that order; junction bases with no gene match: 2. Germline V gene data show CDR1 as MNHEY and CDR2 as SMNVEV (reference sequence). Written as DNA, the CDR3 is TGTGCCAGCAGTTTGGGGACAGGGATGAACACTGAAGCTTTCTTT. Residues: CASSLGTGMNTEAFF.

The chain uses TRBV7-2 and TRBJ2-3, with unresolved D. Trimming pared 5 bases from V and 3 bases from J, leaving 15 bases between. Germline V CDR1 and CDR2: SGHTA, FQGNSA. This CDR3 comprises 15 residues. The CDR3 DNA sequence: TGTGCCAGCAGCCAACAGCCTACTAAAACAGATACGCAGTATTTT. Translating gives CASSQQPTKTDTQYF.

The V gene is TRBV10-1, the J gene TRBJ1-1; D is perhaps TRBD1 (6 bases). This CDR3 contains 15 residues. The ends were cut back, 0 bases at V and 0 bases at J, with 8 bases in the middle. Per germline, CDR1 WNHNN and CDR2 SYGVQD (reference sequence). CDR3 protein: CASSESTGLNTEAFF. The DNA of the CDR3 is TGCGCCAGCAGTGAGTCGACAGGTTTGAACACTGAAGCTTTCTTT.

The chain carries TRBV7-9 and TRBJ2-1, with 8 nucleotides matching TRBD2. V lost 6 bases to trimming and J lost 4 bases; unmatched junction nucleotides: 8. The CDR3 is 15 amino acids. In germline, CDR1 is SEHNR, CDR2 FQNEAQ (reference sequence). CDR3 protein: CASRESGRTYNEQFF. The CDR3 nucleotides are TGTGCCAGCAGAGAGAGCGGGAGAACTTACAATGAGCAGTTCTTC.

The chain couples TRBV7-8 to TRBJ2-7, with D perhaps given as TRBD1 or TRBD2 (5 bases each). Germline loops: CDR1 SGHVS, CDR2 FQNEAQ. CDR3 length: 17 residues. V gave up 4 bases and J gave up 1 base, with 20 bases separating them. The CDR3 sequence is CASSSSNDGGPSYEQYF. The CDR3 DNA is TGTGCCAGCAGCTCCTCCAACGATGGGGGTCCTTCCTACGAGCAGTACTTC.

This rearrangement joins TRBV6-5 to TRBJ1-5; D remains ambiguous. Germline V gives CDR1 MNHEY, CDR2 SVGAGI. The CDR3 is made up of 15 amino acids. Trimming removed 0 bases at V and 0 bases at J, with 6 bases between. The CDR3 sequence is CASSYSAISNQPQHF. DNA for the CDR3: TGTGCCAGCAGTTACTCAGCTATTAGCAATCAGCCCCAGCATTTT.

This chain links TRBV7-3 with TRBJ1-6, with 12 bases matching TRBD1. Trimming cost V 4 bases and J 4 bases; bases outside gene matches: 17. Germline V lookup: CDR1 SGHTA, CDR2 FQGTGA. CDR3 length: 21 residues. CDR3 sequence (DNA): TGTGCCAGCAGCTCCCCCGACCGGGACAGGGGGCCAGGGGGTTATAATTCACCCCTCCACTTT. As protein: CASSSPDRDRGPGGYNSPLHF.

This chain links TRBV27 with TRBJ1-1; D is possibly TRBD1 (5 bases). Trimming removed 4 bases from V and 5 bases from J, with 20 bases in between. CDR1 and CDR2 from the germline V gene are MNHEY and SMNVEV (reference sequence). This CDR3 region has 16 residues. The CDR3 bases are TGTGCCAGCAGTTCCCCCGGGGACGGGAGTGGGACTGAAGCTTTCTTT. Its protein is CASSSPGDGSGTEAFF.

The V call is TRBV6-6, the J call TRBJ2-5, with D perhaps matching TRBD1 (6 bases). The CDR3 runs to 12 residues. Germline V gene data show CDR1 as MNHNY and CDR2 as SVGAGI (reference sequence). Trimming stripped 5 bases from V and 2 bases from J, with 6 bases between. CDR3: CASSGQQETQYF. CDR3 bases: TGTGCCAGCAGTGGACAGCAAGAGACCCAGTACTTC.

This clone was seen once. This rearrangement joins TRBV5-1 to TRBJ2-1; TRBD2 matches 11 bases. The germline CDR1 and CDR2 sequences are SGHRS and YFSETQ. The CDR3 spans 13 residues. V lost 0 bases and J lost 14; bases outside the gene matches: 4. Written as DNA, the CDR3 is TGCGCCAGCAGCTTGGAACTAGCGGGAGCGAAGTTCTTC. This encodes CASSLELAGAKFF.

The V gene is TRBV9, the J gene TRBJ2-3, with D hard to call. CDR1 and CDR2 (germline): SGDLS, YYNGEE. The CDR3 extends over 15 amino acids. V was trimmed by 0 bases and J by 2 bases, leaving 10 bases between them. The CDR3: CASSVAARNTDTQYF. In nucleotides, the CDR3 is TGTGCCAGCAGCGTAGCAGCGCGAAACACAGATACGCAGTATTTT.

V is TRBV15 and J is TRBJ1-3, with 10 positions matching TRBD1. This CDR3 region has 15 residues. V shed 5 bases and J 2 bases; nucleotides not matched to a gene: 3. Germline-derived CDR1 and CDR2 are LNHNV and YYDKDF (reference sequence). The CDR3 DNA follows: TGTGCCACCAGCCCAGGACAGGGGGCTGGAAACACCATATATTTT. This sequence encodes CATSPGQGAGNTIYF. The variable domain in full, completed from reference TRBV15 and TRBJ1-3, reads DAMVIQNPRYQVTQFGKPVTLSCSQTLNHNVMYWYQQKSSQAPKLLFHYYDKDFNNEADTPDNFQSRRPNTSFCFLDIRSPGLGDTAMYLCATSPGQGAGNTIYFGEGSWLTVV.

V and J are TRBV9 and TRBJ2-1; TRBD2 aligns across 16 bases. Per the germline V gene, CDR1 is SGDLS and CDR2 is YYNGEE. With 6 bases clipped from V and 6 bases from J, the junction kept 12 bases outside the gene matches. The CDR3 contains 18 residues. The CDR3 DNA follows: TGTGCCAGCACTGCGACTGGGACTAGCGGGAGGGGATTCAATGAGCAGTTCTTC. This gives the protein CASTATGTSGRGFNEQFF.

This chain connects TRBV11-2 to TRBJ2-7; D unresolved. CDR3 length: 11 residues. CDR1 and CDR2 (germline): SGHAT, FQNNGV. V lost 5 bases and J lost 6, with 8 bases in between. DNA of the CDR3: TGTGCCAGCAGCCCCTCCAGCGAGCAGTACTTC. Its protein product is CASSPSSEQYF.

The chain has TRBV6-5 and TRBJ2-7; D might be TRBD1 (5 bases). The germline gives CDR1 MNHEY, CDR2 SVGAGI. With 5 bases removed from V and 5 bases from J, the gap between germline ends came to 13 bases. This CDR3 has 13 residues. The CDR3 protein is CASSPPGNHEQYF. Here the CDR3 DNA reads TGTGCCAGCAGTCCCCCAGGGAACCACGAGCAGTACTTC.

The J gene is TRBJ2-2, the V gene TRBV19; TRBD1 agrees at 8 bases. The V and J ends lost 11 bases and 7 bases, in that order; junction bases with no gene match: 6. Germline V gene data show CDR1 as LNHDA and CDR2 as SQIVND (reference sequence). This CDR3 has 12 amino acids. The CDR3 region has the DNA TGTGCCGTCGACAGGGGTATCGGGGAGCTGTTTTTT. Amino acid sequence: CAVDRGIGELFF.

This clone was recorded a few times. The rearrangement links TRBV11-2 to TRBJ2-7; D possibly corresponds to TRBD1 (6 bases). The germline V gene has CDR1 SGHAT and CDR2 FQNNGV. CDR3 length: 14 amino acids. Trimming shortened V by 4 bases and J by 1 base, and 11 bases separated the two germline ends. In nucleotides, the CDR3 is TGTGCCAGCAGCTACCGGGACACATCCTACGAGCAGTACTTC. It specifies CASSYRDTSYEQYF. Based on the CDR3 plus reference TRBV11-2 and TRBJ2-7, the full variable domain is EAGVAQSPRYKIIEKRQSVAFWCNPISGHATLYWYQQILGQGPKLLIQFQNNGVVDDSQLPKDRFSAERLKGVDSTLKIQPAKLEDSAVYLCASSYRDTSYEQYFGPGTRLTVT.

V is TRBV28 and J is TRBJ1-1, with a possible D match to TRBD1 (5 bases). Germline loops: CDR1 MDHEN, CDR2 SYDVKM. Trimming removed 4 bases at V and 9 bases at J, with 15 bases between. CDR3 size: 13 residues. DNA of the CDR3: TGTGCCAGCAGTTCTCCCGAGGGGTGGAAAGCTTTCTTT. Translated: CASSSPEGWKAFF.

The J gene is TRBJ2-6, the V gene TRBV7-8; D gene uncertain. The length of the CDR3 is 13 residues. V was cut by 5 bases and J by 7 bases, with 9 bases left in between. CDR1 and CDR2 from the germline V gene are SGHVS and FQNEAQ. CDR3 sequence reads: CASSISEANVLTF. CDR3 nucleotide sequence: TGTGCCAGCAGCATCTCGGAAGCCAACGTCCTGACTTTC. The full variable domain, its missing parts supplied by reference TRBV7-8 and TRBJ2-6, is GAGVSQSPRYKVAKRGQDVALRCDPISGHVSLFWYQQALGQGPEFLTYFQNEAQLDKSGLPSDRFFAERPEGSVSTLKIQRTQQEDSAVYLCASSISEANVLTFGAGSRLTVL.

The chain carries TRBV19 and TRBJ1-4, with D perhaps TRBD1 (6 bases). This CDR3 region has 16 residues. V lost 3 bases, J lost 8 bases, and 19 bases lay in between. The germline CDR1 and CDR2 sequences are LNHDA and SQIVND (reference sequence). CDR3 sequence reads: CASSMGQGSLTEKLFF. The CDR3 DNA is TGTGCCAGTAGTATGGGGCAGGGGAGCCTTACGGAAAAACTGTTTTTT.